This T cell receptor (beta chain) was captured in a study of regulatory T cells in long-lasting Graves disease. To note about this clonotype: The likely explanation is a read error, given a far larger clone one base away.

Arm-PCR with iRepertoire HTBI primers amplified the CDR3 regions for these TCR beta libraries. Using its own MiXCR run on the multiplex PCR reads, TCRdb lists one record per CDR3 protein. The data hold 320,000 or so distinct CDR3 sequences, with 15% to 20% observed a single time. The CDR3 loop spans 15 amino acids. CDR1 and CDR2 (germline): SGHAT, FQNNGV. Time point here: newly diagnosed GD, antithyroid drugs for less than 3 months. RNA from PBMCs was the source of the TCR library. It was American Thyroid Association guidelines that determined Graves' disease diagnosis. Those enrolled as patients came out of an endocrinology department in Xi'an, China.

The specimen comprised peripheral blood mononuclear cells (PBMCs), sampled at new diagnosis, from a patient treated with antithyroid drugs. This TCR was sampled from a female donor with Graves disease. The chain couples TRBV11-2 to TRBJ2-1; 10 nucleotides align to TRBD1. The last part of the DNA fits TRBJ2-7 better; the J call may be wrong. CDR3 DNA sequence: TGTGCCAGCAGCCCCCGGGGACAGGGGTCTGACGAGCAGTACTTC. It specifies CASSPRGQGSDEQYF.